This TCR beta chain was sequenced in a study of blood T cell repertoires in COVID-19. Study in general: Specimens from acute and convalescent COVID-19 originated in the United States, Italy and Spain.

The V and J ends lost 6 bases and 0 bases respectively, with 9 bases between them. Germline V gives CDR1 LNHNV, CDR2 YYDKDF (reference sequence). The CDR3 covers 14 residues. The assay was immunoSEQ multiplex PCR, and TCRdb's table has in-frame clones only and misses some. The sample includes 150,000 to 200,000 clones, approximately 85% of them seen just once. This clonotype was sampled from a man aged 55 to 69 with acute or convalescent COVID-19. Sequenced sample: peripheral blood. The V and J genes are TRBV15 and TRBJ1-3; D remains ambiguous. The CDR3 is CATSRGSSGNTIYF. The CDR3 DNA follows: TGTGCCACCAGTCGCGGGAGCTCTGGAAACACCATATATTTT.